These 5 T cell receptor beta chains share one sample of origin, sequenced in a study of Ad26.COV2.S vaccination and SARS-CoV-2 variants. Here immunoSEQ multiplex PCR was the method, and the copy in TCRdb shows in-frame clones only, minus some. The data show hundreds of thousands of clones, more than 75% seen once. Stated treatment: some 20 received Ad26.COV2.S at low or high dose, single or two shots; a few received placebo; per-sample allocation not given. Day 63 after the first vaccine or placebo injection was the time point for sampling. This specimen consisted of peripheral blood, obtained in a trial of Ad26.COV2.S vaccine versus placebo. These receptor sequences come from a person between 18 and 60 years old who received the Ad26.COV2.S COVID-19 vaccine or a placebo.

The V call is TRBV7-2, the J call TRBJ2-3; TRBD1 is a possible D gene (5 bases). Germline V CDR1 and CDR2: SGHTA, FQGNSA. The CDR3 is 16 residues long. Between the trimmed V and J ends, which lost 5 bases and 0 bases, there was a span of 15 bases. This CDR3 is CASSVESDTSTDTQYF. DNA for the CDR3: TGTGCCAGCAGCGTGGAGTCGGACACCAGCACAGATACGCAGTATTTT.

The chain recombines TRBV27 with TRBJ2-5; 9 bases agree with TRBD2. The J segment lost 4 bases and the V segment lost 2 bases, leaving 5 bases of the junction unmatched. CDR1 MNHEY and CDR2 SMNVEV come from the germline V gene (reference sequence). The CDR3 length is 15 residues. CDR3 DNA sequence: TGTGCCAGCAGTTTAGTAGCGGGGGTAGTAGAGACCCAGTACTTC. This codes for CASSLVAGVVETQYF.

CDR3 DNA: TGCAGCGCTGAGGACTCCCTCGATTCGTCCCTCCACTTT. As protein: CSAEDSLDSSLHF. The rearrangement uses TRBV29-1 and TRBJ1-6; D remains unclear. Per germline, CDR1 SQVTM and CDR2 ANQGSEA. The V end lost 7 bases, the J end lost 14 bases, and 21 bases lay between the germline ends. This CDR3 contains 13 residues.

This clone appeared once. The genes are TRBV6-6 and TRBJ2-4; D is perhaps TRBD1 (6 bases). CDR3 length: 14 amino acids. Trimming shortened V by 7 bases and J by 1 base, and 11 bases separated the two germline ends. The germline V gene has CDR1 MNHNY and CDR2 SVGAGI (reference sequence). Written as DNA, the CDR3 is TGTGCCAGCACCACACAGGGTGCCAAAAACATTCAGTACTTC. This sequence encodes CASTTQGAKNIQYF.

The genes are TRBV9 and TRBJ2-7, with 7 bases fitting TRBD2. The germline V gene has CDR1 SGDLS and CDR2 YYNGEE. The length of the CDR3 is 14 residues. The junction had 6 bases not matched to a gene; V was cut back by 4 bases and J by 2 bases. CDR3 in amino acids: CASSLASGAYEQYF. As DNA, the CDR3 is TGTGCCAGCAGCCTAGCTAGCGGAGCCTACGAGCAGTACTTC.